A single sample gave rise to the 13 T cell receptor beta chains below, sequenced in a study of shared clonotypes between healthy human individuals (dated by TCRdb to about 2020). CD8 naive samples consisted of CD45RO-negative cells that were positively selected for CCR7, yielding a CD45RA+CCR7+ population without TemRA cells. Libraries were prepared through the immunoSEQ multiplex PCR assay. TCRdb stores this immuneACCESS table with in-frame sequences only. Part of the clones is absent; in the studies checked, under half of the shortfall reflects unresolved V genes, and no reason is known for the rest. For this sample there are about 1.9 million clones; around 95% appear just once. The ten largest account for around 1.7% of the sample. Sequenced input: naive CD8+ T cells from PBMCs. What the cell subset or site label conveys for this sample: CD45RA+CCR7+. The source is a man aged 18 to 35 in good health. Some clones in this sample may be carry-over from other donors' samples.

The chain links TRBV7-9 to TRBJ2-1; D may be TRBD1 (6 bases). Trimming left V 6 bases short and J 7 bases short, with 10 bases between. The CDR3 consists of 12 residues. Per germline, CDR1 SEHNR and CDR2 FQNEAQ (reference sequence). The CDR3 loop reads CASRKTGNEQFF. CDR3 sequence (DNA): TGTGCCAGCAGGAAAACAGGGAATGAGCAGTTCTTC. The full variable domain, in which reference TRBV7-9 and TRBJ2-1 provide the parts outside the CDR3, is DTGVSQNPRHKITKRGQNVTFRCDPISEHNRLYWYRQTLGQGPEFLTYFQNEAQLEKSRLLSDRFSAERPKGSFSTLEIQRTEQGDSAMYLCASRKTGNEQFFGPGTRLTVL.

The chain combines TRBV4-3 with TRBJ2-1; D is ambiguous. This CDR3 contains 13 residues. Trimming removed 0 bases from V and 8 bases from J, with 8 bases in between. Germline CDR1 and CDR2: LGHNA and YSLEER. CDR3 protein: CASSQDWSDEQFF. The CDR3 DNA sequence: TGCGCCAGCAGCCAAGATTGGAGTGATGAGCAGTTCTTC.

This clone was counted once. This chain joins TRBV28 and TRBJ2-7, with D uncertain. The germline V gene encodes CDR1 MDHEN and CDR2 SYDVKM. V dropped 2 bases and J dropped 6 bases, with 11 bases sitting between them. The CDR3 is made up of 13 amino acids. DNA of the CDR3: TGTGCCAGCAGTTTAAGGGCTTGGGGCGAGCAGTACTTC. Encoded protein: CASSLRAWGEQYF.

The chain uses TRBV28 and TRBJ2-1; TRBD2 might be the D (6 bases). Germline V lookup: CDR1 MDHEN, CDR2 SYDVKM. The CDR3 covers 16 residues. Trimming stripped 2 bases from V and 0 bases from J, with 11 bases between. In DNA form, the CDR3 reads TGTGCCAGCAGTTTAATCGGAGGGAGCTCCTACAATGAGCAGTTCTTC. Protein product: CASSLIGGSSYNEQFF. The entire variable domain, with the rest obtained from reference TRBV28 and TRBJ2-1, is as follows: DVKVTQSSRYLVKRTGEKVFLECVQDMDHENMFWYRQDPGLGLRLIYFSYDVKMKEKGDIPEGYSVSREKKERFSLILESASTNQTSMYLCASSLIGGSSYNEQFFGPGTRLTVL.

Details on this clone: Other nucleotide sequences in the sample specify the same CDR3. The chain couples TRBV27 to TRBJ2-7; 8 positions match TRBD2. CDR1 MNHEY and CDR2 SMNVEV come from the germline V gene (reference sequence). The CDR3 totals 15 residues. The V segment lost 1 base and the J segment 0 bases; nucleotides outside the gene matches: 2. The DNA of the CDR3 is TGTGCCAGCAGTTTATTAGCGGGACACTCCTACGAGCAGTACTTC. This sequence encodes CASSLLAGHSYEQYF.

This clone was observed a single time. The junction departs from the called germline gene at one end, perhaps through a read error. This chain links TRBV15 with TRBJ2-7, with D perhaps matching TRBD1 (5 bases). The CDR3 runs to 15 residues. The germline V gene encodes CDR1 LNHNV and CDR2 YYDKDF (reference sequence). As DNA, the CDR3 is TGTGCCACCAGCGGAGACAGTGAGTCCCGCTACGAGCAGTACTTC. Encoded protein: CATSGDSESRYEQYF.

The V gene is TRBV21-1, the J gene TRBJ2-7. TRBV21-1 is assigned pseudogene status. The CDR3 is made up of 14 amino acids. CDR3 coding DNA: TGTGCCAGCATCCTAAATGGGACGGACTACGAGCAGTACTTC. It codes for CASILNGTDYEQYF.

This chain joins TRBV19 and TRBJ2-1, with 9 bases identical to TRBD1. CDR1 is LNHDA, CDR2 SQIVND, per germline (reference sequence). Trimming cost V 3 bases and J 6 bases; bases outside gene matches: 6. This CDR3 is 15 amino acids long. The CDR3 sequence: CASSMLQGAVNEQFF. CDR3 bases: TGTGCCAGTAGTATGCTACAGGGGGCCGTCAATGAGCAGTTCTTC.

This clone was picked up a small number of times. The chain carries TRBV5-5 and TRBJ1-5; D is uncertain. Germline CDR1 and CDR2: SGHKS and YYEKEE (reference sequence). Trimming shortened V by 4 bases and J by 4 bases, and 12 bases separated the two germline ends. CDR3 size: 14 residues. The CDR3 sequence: CASSGGLRNQPQHF. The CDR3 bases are TGTGCCAGCAGCGGTGGGTTAAGGAATCAGCCCCAGCATTTT.

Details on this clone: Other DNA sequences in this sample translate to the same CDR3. In nucleotides, the CDR3 is TGTGCCAGCAGTTTAGTGTTAGCGGGAAGCACAGATACGCAGTATTTT. This translates into CASSLVLAGSTDTQYF. V gene TRBV28 combines with J gene TRBJ2-3; 8 bases fit TRBD2. There are 16 residues in the CDR3. Germline V gene sequence: CDR1 MDHEN, CDR2 SYDVKM. Trimming cost V 2 bases and J 0 bases; bases outside gene matches: 4.

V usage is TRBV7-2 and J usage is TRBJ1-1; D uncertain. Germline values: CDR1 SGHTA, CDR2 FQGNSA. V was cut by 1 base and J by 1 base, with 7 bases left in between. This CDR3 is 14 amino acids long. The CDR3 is CASSLVSTNTEAFF. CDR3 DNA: TGTGCCAGCAGCTTAGTGAGTACGAACACTGAAGCTTTCTTT.

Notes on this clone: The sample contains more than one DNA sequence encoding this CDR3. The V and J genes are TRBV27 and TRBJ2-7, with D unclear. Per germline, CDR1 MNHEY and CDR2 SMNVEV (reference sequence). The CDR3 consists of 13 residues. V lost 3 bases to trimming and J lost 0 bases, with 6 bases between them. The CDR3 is CASSFSDSYEQYF. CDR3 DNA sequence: TGTGCCAGCAGTTTTTCAGACTCCTACGAGCAGTACTTC.

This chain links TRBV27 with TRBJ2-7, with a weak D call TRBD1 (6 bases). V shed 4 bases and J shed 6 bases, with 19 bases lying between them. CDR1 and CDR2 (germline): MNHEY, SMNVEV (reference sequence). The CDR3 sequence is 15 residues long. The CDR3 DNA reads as TGTGCCAGCAGTTCTTCCGGGACACCCTTCGCCGAGCAGTACTTC. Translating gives CASSSSGTPFAEQYF.